The 28 T cell receptor beta chains presented below share a single source sample, sequenced in a study of T cells expressing NK-cell markers. TCRdb reanalyzed the 5' RACE reads and collapses them to one entry per CDR3 protein, without DNA. Recorded for this sample: 130,000 to 150,000 distinct CDR3 sequences. Sequenced: blood T cells: a sorted CD56 or NKG2C T cell subset, CD4+ or CD8+ T cells, or bulk PBMC T cells (not recorded which). The receptors derive from a man between 18 and 29 years old in good health.

The J gene is TRBJ2-1, the V gene TRBV6-4; the TCRdb call, TRBD2, lacks DNA for checking. This CDR3 comprises 14 residues. The germline gives CDR1 MRHNA, CDR2 SNTAGT. CDR3 in amino acids: CASSEGLHLNEQFF.

The chain carries TRBV20-1 and TRBJ1-5. This CDR3 contains 14 residues. The germline gives CDR1 DFQATT, CDR2 SNEGSKA (reference sequence). The CDR3 protein is CSARLGTGDQPQHF.

The CDR3 protein is CSAQTEVSTDTQYF. This sequence joins TRBV20-1 and TRBJ2-3; absent DNA, TCRdb's TRBD2 call cannot be checked. Per germline, CDR1 DFQATT and CDR2 SNEGSKA (reference sequence). CDR3 length equals 14 residues.

V is TRBV28 and J is TRBJ2-1. This CDR3 is built from 14 residues. The V gene's germline CDR1 is MDHEN and CDR2 SYDVKM. This chain's CDR3 is CASSFSSAYNEQFF.

The V and J genes are TRBV6-6 and TRBJ2-7. CDR1 MNHNY and CDR2 SVGAGI come from the germline V gene (reference sequence). CDR3 length equals 13 residues. The CDR3 loop reads CASSYSSLDEQYF.

This chain joins TRBV7-9 and TRBJ2-2; the D call of TRBD1 rests on TCRdb alone, since no DNA is present to check it. CDR1 is SEHNR and CDR2 is FQNEAQ in the germline V gene (reference sequence). The CDR3 loop spans 16 amino acids. The CDR3 sequence is CASSSDSTGDTGELFF.

The J gene is TRBJ2-1, the V gene TRBV29-1; TCRdb outputs TRBD1, but without DNA this stays unchecked. This CDR3 region has 15 residues. Looked up from germline, CDR1 is SQVTM and CDR2 is ANQGSEA. The CDR3 protein is CSVEAGQGGRNEQFF.

The V gene is TRBV29-1, the J gene TRBJ2-5; TCRdb indicates TRBD1, and absent DNA this call remains unverified. Germline V gene data show CDR1 as SQVTM and CDR2 as ANQGSEA. The CDR3 loop spans 14 amino acids. The CDR3: CSATPGTGEETQYF.

The chain uses TRBV6-2 or TRBV6-3 and TRBJ2-7; TCRdb selects TRBD1, and the lack of DNA leaves this call unchecked. Germline values: CDR1 MNHEY, CDR2 SVGEGT. The CDR3 extends over 14 amino acids. CDR3 protein: CASSPDRAAYEQYF.

The chain couples TRBV29-1 to TRBJ2-3; TCRdb proposes TRBD1, but this gene call is untestable without DNA. Germline V gene data show CDR1 as SQVTM and CDR2 as ANQGSEA. The CDR3 is 15 amino acids. CDR3 protein: CSVEDLGTYTDTQYF.

The chain couples TRBV6-5 to TRBJ2-3. Germline loops: CDR1 MNHEY, CDR2 SVGAGI. The CDR3 covers 14 residues. CDR3 residues: CASSYRTSTDTQYF.

The CDR3 sequence: CASSWTSGAWDEQFF. The chain recombines TRBV7-2 with TRBJ2-1; the D call from TCRdb, TRBD2, cannot be confirmed without DNA. This CDR3 region has 15 residues. The V gene's germline CDR1 is SGHTA and CDR2 FQGNSA.

The CDR3: CASTRRTDTQYF. This rearrangement joins TRBV7-8 to TRBJ2-3. CDR1 SGHVS and CDR2 FQNEAQ come from the germline V gene. The CDR3 is 12 residues long.

The chain recombines TRBV19 with TRBJ2-1; absent DNA, TCRdb's TRBD1 call cannot be checked. Germline CDR1 reads LNHDA; CDR2 reads SQIVND (reference sequence). This CDR3 has 16 amino acids. This CDR3 is CASGISTGGQYNEQFF.

This chain connects TRBV10-2 to TRBJ2-2; without DNA, the TCRdb call of TRBD2 cannot be checked. The V gene's germline CDR1 is WSHSY and CDR2 SAAADI. This CDR3 contains 19 residues. The CDR3 is CASSGIAGVDPFLTGELFF.

V and J are TRBV19 and TRBJ2-1; TCRdb outputs TRBD1, but without DNA this stays unchecked. The CDR3 runs to 13 residues. The germline V gene encodes CDR1 LNHDA and CDR2 SQIVND (reference sequence). The CDR3 is CASSIGGANEQFF.

This sequence joins TRBV4-1 and TRBJ2-1; TCRdb returns TRBD1, unconfirmable since there is no DNA. In germline, CDR1 is MGHRA, CDR2 YSYEKL. The length of the CDR3 is 16 residues. The CDR3 protein is CASSHESGTGTNEQFF.

CDR3 in amino acids: CASSMGPDEQYF. The chain uses TRBV5-4 and TRBJ2-7. In germline, CDR1 is SGHNT, CDR2 YYREEE (reference sequence). This CDR3 spans 12 amino acids.

CDR3 region: CSASSGGQLQFF. The chain links TRBV20-1 to TRBJ2-1; the D call of TRBD1 rests on TCRdb alone, since no DNA is present to check it. Germline CDR1 and CDR2: DFQATT and SNEGSKA (reference sequence). CDR3 size: 12 residues.

The V call is TRBV18, the J call TRBJ2-1; checking the TCRdb D call of TRBD2 is not possible without DNA. Germline CDR1 reads KGHSH; CDR2 reads LQKENI. The CDR3 extends over 15 amino acids. CDR3 region: CASSADYLSYNEQFF.

The chain uses TRBV19 and TRBJ2-1; TCRdb selects TRBD1, and the lack of DNA leaves this call unchecked. The CDR3 contains 15 residues. Germline CDR1 reads LNHDA; CDR2 reads SQIVND (reference sequence). This chain's CDR3 is CASSILTTGSNEQFF.

This sequence joins TRBV20-1 and TRBJ2-1. Looked up from germline, CDR1 is DFQATT and CDR2 is SNEGSKA (reference sequence). The CDR3 consists of 15 residues. CDR3: CSARVETSYHNEQFF.

This sequence joins TRBV4-2 and TRBJ2-1. From germline, CDR1 is LGHNA and CDR2 YNFKEQ. The CDR3 contains 13 residues. The CDR3 sequence: CASSQDVRNEQFF.

V and J are TRBV10-3 and TRBJ2-3; TCRdb indicates TRBD1, and absent DNA this call remains unverified. Germline CDR1 reads ENHRY; CDR2 reads SYGVKD. The CDR3 runs 16 residues. The CDR3 reads CAIHPGLGGSTDTQYF.

The chain couples TRBV19 to TRBJ2-7; TCRdb's assignment of TRBD2 cannot be checked, as there is no DNA. In germline, CDR1 is LNHDA, CDR2 SQIVND (reference sequence). The CDR3 length is 16 residues. CDR3 sequence reads: CASSTSGGAYSYEQYF.

This chain connects TRBV5-4 to TRBJ2-5. The CDR3 loop spans 14 amino acids. The germline V gene encodes CDR1 SGHNT and CDR2 YYREEE (reference sequence). This CDR3 is CASSLKGSQETQYF.

This rearrangement joins TRBV5-6 to TRBJ2-3; TCRdb picks TRBD2, but there is no DNA to check that call. Germline assignment: CDR1 SGHDT and CDR2 YYEEEE. The CDR3 spans 16 residues. This chain's CDR3 is CASRVRREGLVDTQYF.

V gene TRBV3-1 combines with J gene TRBJ2-1; as DNA is missing, the TRBD1 call by TCRdb cannot be tested. Germline CDR1 is LGHDT and CDR2 is YNNKEL (reference sequence). This CDR3 is built from 14 residues. The CDR3 reads CASSQVGLGGEQFF.